The 10 T cell receptor beta chains reported below all come from one sample, sequenced in a study of tumor and adjacent non-tumor tissue in lung cancer. The library came from three nested PCR rounds adapted from ARM-PCR protocols. Each CDR3 protein gets one entry after TCRdb re-called the multiplex PCR reads with MiXCR. The sample shows 90,000 to 120,000 distinct CDR3 sequences, over 55% of them seen only once. This sample's RNA came from whole unsorted tissue. Distant lung tissue was collected more than 3 cm away from the tumor edge. The material sequenced was distant non-tumor lung tissue. The receptors here all came from a man aged 30 to 39 with non-small cell lung cancer.

As to this clonotype: One junction end does not reproduce the germline sequence, and a read error may be involved. The chain couples TRBV20-1 to TRBJ1-5; D perhaps matches TRBD1 (5 bases). This CDR3 is 14 amino acids long. Germline lookup yields CDR1 DFQATT and CDR2 SNEGSKA (reference sequence). The CDR3 nucleotides are TGCAGTGCCCTACAGGTGCCAAGCATTCAGCCCCAGCATTTT. This codes for CSALQVPSIQPQHF.

On this clonotype itself: Its ends do not fully match the called genes, so a read error is possible. The chain employs TRBV11-2 and TRBJ2-1, with a tentative D call TRBD2 (6 bases). This CDR3 contains 16 residues. The germline gives CDR1 SGHAT, CDR2 FQNNGV. The CDR3 loop is CPSRLEDFLLHNEQFF. The CDR3 coding sequence is TGTCCCAGCAGACTAGAGGACTTCCTTCTACACAATGAGCAGTTCTTC.

V and J are TRBV29-1 and TRBJ2-1, with 10 bases that match TRBD2. Germline loops: CDR1 SQVTM, CDR2 ANQGSEA. Unmatched junction bases numbered 19, after V lost 1 base and J lost 13 bases. The CDR3 has 17 residues. This chain's CDR3 is CSVEGLAGAMTGNGQFF. In DNA form, the CDR3 reads TGCAGCGTTGAAGGGCTAGCGGGGGCAATGACGGGGAATGGACAGTTCTTC.

This clonotype was seen only a few times. The J gene is TRBJ1-2, the V gene TRBV19; D is uncertain. Deletions cut 4 bases from V and 6 bases from J, with 12 bases between. Germline assignment: CDR1 LNHDA and CDR2 SQIVND (reference sequence). The CDR3 runs to 13 residues. DNA of the CDR3: TGTGCCAGTAGTAAAGAGGTAAAGGATGGCTACACCTTC. It encodes CASSKEVKDGYTF.

Turning to this clonotype: The junction shows a germline mismatch at one end, possibly a read error. V gene TRBV6-2 or TRBV6-3 combines with J gene TRBJ2-2; D is perhaps TRBD2 (6 bases). This CDR3 is built from 13 residues. Germline values: CDR1 MNHEY, CDR2 SVGEGT. This CDR3 is CASSYSDTGELSF. Written as DNA, the CDR3 is TGTGCCAGCAGTTACTCGGACACGGGGGAGCTGTCTTTT.

A note on this clonotype: Possible read error: a much larger clone is one base away. The chain couples TRBV6-2 or TRBV6-3 to TRBJ2-3; TRBD2 matches 10 bases. V shed 4 bases and J 3 bases; nucleotides not matched to a gene: 28. Germline loops: CDR1 MNHEY, CDR2 SVGEGT. CDR3 length: 23 residues. Here the CDR3 DNA reads TGTGCCAGCAGTTCTACATGGGGCCTAGCGGGAGATGAGGCCCCACGTACAACAGATACGCAGTATTTT. Its protein is CASSSTWGLAGDEAPRTTDTQYF.

The V gene is TRBV5-4, the J gene TRBJ1-2; TRBD1 aligns across 8 bases. V lost 0 bases and J lost 8; bases outside the gene matches: 9. CDR1 and CDR2 from the germline V gene are SGHNT and YYREEE (reference sequence). The CDR3 sequence is 15 residues long. The CDR3 protein is CASSLDVTGANGYTF. CDR3 coding DNA: TGTGCCAGCAGCTTGGATGTGACAGGGGCCAACGGCTACACCTTC. Full variable domain (rest looked up from reference TRBV5-4 and TRBJ1-2): ETGVTQSPTHLIKTRGQQVTLRCSSQSGHNTVSWYQQALGQGPQFIFQYYREEENGRGNFPPRFSGLQFPNYSSELNVNALELDDSALYLCASSLDVTGANGYTFGSGTRLTVV.

V is TRBV12-3 or TRBV12-4 and J is TRBJ2-1; D perhaps matches TRBD1 (5 bases). The V end lost 3 bases, the J end lost 6 bases, and 9 bases lay between the germline ends. The CDR3 extends over 13 amino acids. DNA of the CDR3: TGTGCCAGCAGTTTTAGGACACTCAATGAGCAGTTCTTC. This codes for CASSFRTLNEQFF.

This clonotype showed up just once. One junction end does not reproduce the germline sequence, and a read error may be involved. The rearrangement links TRBV5-1 to TRBJ1-2, with a possible D match to TRBD1 (6 bases). The length of the CDR3 is 12 residues. Germline V gene data show CDR1 as SGHRS and CDR2 as YFSETQ. The CDR3 nucleotides read TGCACCAGCAGCCCAGACAGGAATGGCTGCACCTTC. Translated, it gives CTSSPDRNGCTF. The whole variable domain, remainder taken from reference TRBV5-1 and TRBJ1-2, is KAGVTQTPRYLIKTRGQQVTLSCSPISGHRSVSWYQQTPGQGLQFLFEYFSETQRNKGNFPGRFSGRQFSNSRSEMNVSTLELGDSALYLCTSSPDRNGCTFGSGTRLTVV.

This clonotype is medium-sized (0.01 to 0.1%) within its sample. The V gene is TRBV29-1, the J gene TRBJ2-1; possible D gene TRBD1, 6 bases. The germline CDR1 and CDR2 sequences are SQVTM and ANQGSEA. The CDR3 runs 13 residues. Trimming removed 1 base at V and 4 bases at J, with 8 bases between. CDR3 protein: CSVEGTVYNEQFF. CDR3 bases: TGCAGCGTTGAAGGGACAGTATACAATGAGCAGTTCTTC.